This T cell receptor beta chain was captured in a study of blood T cells in healthy people across ages (dated by TCRdb to between 2015 and 2016). In terms of the full investigation: In model experiments, template switching captured about one uniquely barcoded TCR beta cDNA molecule for every two T cells. Donors were grouped into four age groups: young (average approximately 15 years), middle-aged (39), aged (62) and long-lived (approximately 78). Donors of different ages were randomly distributed across sequencing lanes to avoid experimental bias. For two donors (one aged 18 to 30 and one aged 80 or older), the study analyzed two additional independent replicas of 1 million unique cDNA reads from the same blood draw. To track age-related changes in TCR beta repertoire diversity, the study relied on deep sequencing normalized with unique cDNA molecular identifiers. What the research found in general, with its limitations: Donor CMV infection status was unknown, potentially confounding age-related changes in expanded clonotypes. As age increased, observed TCR beta diversity per million T cells dropped in a roughly linear way, and a significant reduction was already evident by age 40. Total diversity estimates from one million sequenced T cells were considered lower bounds and underestimates. A strong correlation was found between observed TCR beta diversity and the percentage of naive T cells measured by flow cytometry. The long-lived group showed more naive CD4+ T cells, fewer expanded clones and increased TCR diversity than the aged group, suggesting age selection. Bulk unsorted PBMC profiling prevented conclusive comparison of naive and antigen-experienced compartments.

The library was prepared using 5' RACE. Sequencing used an Illumina HiSeq 2500. A second PCR of about 6 to 11 cycles was run with a J-beta primer mix and a sample-barcoded 5' primer. A unique molecular identifier was introduced onto each TCR beta cDNA molecule by a template-switch 5' adaptor carrying 12 random nucleotides. Each sample yielded at least 2.5 million CDR3-containing paired-end reads. All of the RNA was converted into first-strand cDNA using the Mint cDNA synthesis kit, with a TRBC-specific oligonucleotide serving as the primer. All cDNA was treated with uracil-DNA glycosylase and then went through a first 18-cycle PCR with the universal primers M1SS and BC2_uni_R. Concerning the study's data processing: Each sample was normalized by randomly selecting 1 million high-quality reads, each carrying a distinct molecular identifier. Reads with shared molecular identifiers were discarded instead of being binned into consensus sequences. MiTCR, with a Q25 quality threshold and the strictest error-elimination algorithm, was used for CDR3 identification, clonotype clustering and error correction. A nonparametric unseen species model with Euler transformation was used to estimate lower-bound total TCR beta diversity. The public reads were run again by TCRdb, first through fastp at Q25 and then through MiXCR, and only productive beta chains were kept. Duplicate CDR3 protein sequences are folded into a single record with the most common DNA and genes. The V and J calls were determined by TCRdb, not by the authors. The sample table contains almost 1 million distinct CDR3 sequences; only one count was recorded for roughly 47% of them. Clones ranked in the top ten supply roughly 23% of the sample.

The count of this clonotype is one. Its target antigen remains unknown. The record has no base qualities; no much larger clone is one base away. The donors were roughly 39 Caucasian individuals from Russia, aged roughly 6 to 100 years, who were systemically healthy. Each donor gave 8 to 10 milliliters of peripheral blood, collected into EDTA-treated Vacutainer tubes. PBMCs were isolated by Ficoll-Paque density-gradient centrifugation, with at least 6 million obtained per sample. Trizol reagent was used to extract total RNA from the PBMCs, yielding at least 6 micrograms per sample. The percentages of naive CD45RAhigh/CD27high T cells were determined by flow cytometry on a PBMC aliquot from every donor. The germline V end is reduced by 1 base and the J end by 12 bases; junction bases left unmatched: 18. Including the terminal cysteine and phenylalanine, the CDR3 comprises 16 residues. Here the CDR3 DNA is all that survives: 48 bases in frame from base 1. CDR1 and CDR2, looked up from the germline V gene (reference sequence), are DFQATT and SNEGSKA.

This sequence uses TRBV20-1 and TRBJ2-1, and TRBD1 aligns with 7 junction nucleotides. The origin of this receptor is a woman aged 55-69 years in good health. The sample consisted of blood. The CDR3 sequence is CSARAPAGDRAKAQFF. The DNA is TGCAGTGCTAGAGCGCCCGCCGGGGACAGAGCAAAAGCGCAGTTCTTC.